One sample yielded the 19 T cell receptor beta chains listed below, sequenced in a study of T cell responses to AZD1222 COVID-19 vaccine. Clones were read by immunoSEQ multiplex PCR, and TCRdb kept only the in-frame ones, dropping some. Here the sample spans about 100,000 clones, roughly nine tenths being singletons. Sequences were derived from peripheral blood, sampled on day 0 of AZD1222 vaccination. These receptors were collected from an adult in good health.

This clone showed up just a few times. This chain uses TRBV7-9 with TRBJ2-7, with 7 bases that match TRBD1. The CDR3 is 12 residues long. Trimming at V came to 6 bases and at J to 2 bases, leaving 1 base not matched to a gene. Germline assignment: CDR1 SEHNR and CDR2 FQNEAQ (reference sequence). The CDR3 DNA follows: TGTGCCAGCAGTCAGGGGGCCTACGAGCAGTACTTC. Protein product: CASSQGAYEQYF.

This chain connects TRBV6-5 to TRBJ1-2, with 11 bases fitting TRBD1. V was pared by 4 bases and J by 8 bases, with 3 bases of the junction left unmatched. Looked up from germline, CDR1 is MNHEY and CDR2 is SVGAGI. This CDR3 is built from 13 residues. CDR3 DNA sequence: TGTGCCAGCAGTTTCCGGGACAGGGGGGGCTACACCTTC. This gives the protein CASSFRDRGGYTF.

This chain joins TRBV5-1 and TRBJ2-1; 7 bases match TRBD2. Germline values: CDR1 SGHRS, CDR2 YFSETQ. The CDR3 extends over 16 amino acids. V lost 4 bases and J lost 1; bases outside the gene matches: 8. CDR3 loop: CASSLSLAMSYNEQFF. The CDR3 coding sequence is TGCGCCAGCAGCCTGTCACTAGCGATGTCCTACAATGAGCAGTTCTTC.

J is TRBJ1-5 and V is TRBV6-1; D not certain. The CDR3 extends over 12 amino acids. Germline values: CDR1 MNHNS, CDR2 SASEGT. V was trimmed by 2 bases and J by 6 bases, leaving 5 bases between them. The CDR3 DNA reads TGTGCCAGCAGTGAACTGGTTCAGCCCCAGCATTTT. Its translation is CASSELVQPQHF.

DNA of the CDR3: TGTGCCAGTAGTCAAGGAAGGCGGGGAAGAACAGATACGCAGTATTTT. It specifies CASSQGRRGRTDTQYF. The chain combines TRBV19 with TRBJ2-3, with a possible D match to TRBD2 (6 bases). The CDR3 runs 16 residues. CDR1 is LNHDA and CDR2 is SQIVND in the germline V gene (reference sequence). The germline V and J ends were trimmed by 5 bases and 3 bases, with 18 bases remaining between them.

The J gene is TRBJ1-1, the V gene TRBV6-5; tentative D call: TRBD1 (5 bases). CDR3 size: 13 residues. Germline V gene data show CDR1 as MNHEY and CDR2 as SVGAGI. Trimming removed 2 bases from V and 5 bases from J, with 9 bases in between. The CDR3 sequence is CASSYGGSTEAFF. CDR3 bases: TGTGCCAGCAGTTACGGGGGAAGTACTGAAGCTTTCTTT.

The V and J genes are TRBV3-1 (or the pseudogene TRBV3-2) and TRBJ2-3; D is unclear. Trimming removed 4 bases from V and 4 bases from J, with 18 bases in between. CDR1 and CDR2 from the germline V gene are LGHDT and YNNKEL (reference sequence). CDR3 length equals 16 residues. This CDR3 reads CASSPSYSGWADTQYF. The CDR3 DNA reads TGTGCCAGCAGCCCGAGCTACAGTGGCTGGGCAGATACGCAGTATTTT.

This clone occurred a few times. The chain joins TRBV5-4 to TRBJ1-1, with a possible D match to TRBD1 (5 bases). The germline V and J ends were trimmed by 7 bases and 4 bases, with 20 bases remaining between them. The CDR3 spans 15 residues. CDR1 and CDR2 (germline): SGHNT, YYREEE (reference sequence). Written as DNA, the CDR3 is TGTGCCAGCTCCAACCGGCGGGGGTCGACCACTGAAGCTTTCTTT. Amino acid sequence: CASSNRRGSTTEAFF. Supplemented by reference TRBV5-4 and TRBJ1-1, the full variable domain reads ETGVTQSPTHLIKTRGQQVTLRCSSQSGHNTVSWYQQALGQGPQFIFQYYREEENGRGNFPPRFSGLQFPNYSSELNVNALELDDSALYLCASSNRRGSTTEAFFGQGTRLTVV.

The V and J genes are TRBV28 and TRBJ2-7, with 8 bases identical to TRBD2. V trimming: 3 bases; J trimming: 3 bases; junction bases outside the gene matches: 4. Germline CDR1 reads MDHEN; CDR2 reads SYDVKM. The CDR3 extends over 14 amino acids. The CDR3 loop reads CASSLRREDYEQYF. Here the CDR3 DNA reads TGTGCCAGCAGTTTGCGGCGGGAGGACTACGAGCAGTACTTC.

The V and J genes are TRBV4-2 and TRBJ1-3; D is perhaps TRBD1 (5 bases). The ends were cut back, 1 base at V and 3 bases at J, with 13 bases in the middle. This CDR3 has 16 amino acids. In germline, CDR1 is LGHNA, CDR2 YNFKEQ. The DNA of the CDR3 is TGTGCCAGCAGCCAAGTGACAGCTGCTAGTGGAAACACCATATATTTT. As protein: CASSQVTAASGNTIYF.

V and J are TRBV7-3 and TRBJ2-3; the match to TRBD2 covers 7 bases. The CDR3 runs 13 residues. Germline values: CDR1 SGHTA, CDR2 FQGTGA. The CDR3 coding sequence is TGTGCGACCGGTGGGCGGGGGTTAGATACGCAGTATTTT. It yields the protein CATGGRGLDTQYF.

The rearrangement uses TRBV7-9 and TRBJ2-1; possibly TRBD1 for D (6 bases). This CDR3 contains 14 residues. The germline V gene encodes CDR1 SEHNR and CDR2 FQNEAQ (reference sequence). The V end was cut by 5 bases, the J end by 5 bases, with 13 bases between. CDR3 sequence: CASSLFTGNNEQFF. In DNA form, the CDR3 reads TGTGCCAGCAGCCTTTTCACAGGGAACAATGAGCAGTTCTTC.

The V call is TRBV13, the J call TRBJ2-7; 8 positions agree with TRBD1. The CDR3 consists of 14 residues. Trimming at V came to 8 bases and at J to 6 bases, leaving 12 bases not matched to a gene. In germline, CDR1 is PRHDT, CDR2 FYEKMQ (reference sequence). CDR3 in DNA: TGTGCCAGCGGACCTCAGGGGGCACCGATCGAGCAGTACTTC. This encodes CASGPQGAPIEQYF.

This sequence joins TRBV15 and TRBJ1-2; 10 nucleotides line up with TRBD1. The germline gives CDR1 LNHNV, CDR2 YYDKDF (reference sequence). Trimming took 2 bases from V and 0 from J; bases not matched to a gene: 3. The CDR3 is 16 residues long. The CDR3 DNA reads TGTGCCACCAGCAGACCCGGGACAGGGGCTAACTATGGCTACACCTTC. Translation: CATSRPGTGANYGYTF.

This chain connects TRBV5-1 to TRBJ1-5, with 7 bases matching TRBD1. V gave up 3 bases and J gave up 7 bases; unmatched junction bases: 7. Germline lookup yields CDR1 SGHRS and CDR2 YFSETQ. This CDR3 region has 14 residues. CDR3 sequence reads: CASSWGNRGQPQHF. The CDR3 DNA sequence: TGCGCCAGCAGCTGGGGGAACAGGGGCCAGCCCCAGCATTTT. Combining the CDR3 with reference TRBV5-1 and TRBJ1-5 gives the whole variable domain KAGVTQTPRYLIKTRGQQVTLSCSPISGHRSVSWYQQTPGQGLQFLFEYFSETQRNKGNFPGRFSGRQFSNSRSEMNVSTLELGDSALYLCASSWGNRGQPQHFGDGTRLSIL.

In this sample, this clone turned up once. The chain is built from TRBV6-4 and TRBJ1-2; a weak D match, TRBD1 (5 bases). V was trimmed by 5 bases and J by 4 bases, leaving 14 bases between them. This CDR3 is built from 14 residues. Germline V CDR1 and CDR2: MRHNA, SNTAGT. CDR3 sequence (DNA): TGTGCCAGCAGTTTCTTCCCAGGGAGCTATGGCTACACCTTC. It is translated as CASSFFPGSYGYTF.

The V call is TRBV6-5, the J call TRBJ1-2, with a weak D call TRBD1 (6 bases). The CDR3 totals 14 residues. V was trimmed by 6 bases and J by 5 bases, leaving 16 bases between them. Germline V CDR1 and CDR2: MNHEY, SVGAGI. DNA of the CDR3: TGTGCCAGCAGGTCAGCCGCCACAGGGTATGGCTACACCTTC. This encodes CASRSAATGYGYTF.

V usage is TRBV24-1 and J usage is TRBJ1-2; D unclear. V lost 4 bases, J lost 8 bases, and 16 bases lay in between. CDR1 and CDR2 (germline): KGHDR, SFDVKD. The CDR3 loop spans 14 amino acids. DNA for the CDR3: TGTGCCACCAGTGACACCGGGAGACTTGAGGGCTACACCTTC. This gives the protein CATSDTGRLEGYTF.

The rearrangement links TRBV2 to TRBJ2-1; D is ambiguous. Germline CDR1 is SNHLY and CDR2 is FYNNEI. V lost 3 bases and J lost 5, with 8 bases in between. This CDR3 is built from 13 residues. CDR3 coding DNA: TGTGCCAGCAGTGAGGGAATTAACAATGAGCAGTTCTTC. This encodes CASSEGINNEQFF.